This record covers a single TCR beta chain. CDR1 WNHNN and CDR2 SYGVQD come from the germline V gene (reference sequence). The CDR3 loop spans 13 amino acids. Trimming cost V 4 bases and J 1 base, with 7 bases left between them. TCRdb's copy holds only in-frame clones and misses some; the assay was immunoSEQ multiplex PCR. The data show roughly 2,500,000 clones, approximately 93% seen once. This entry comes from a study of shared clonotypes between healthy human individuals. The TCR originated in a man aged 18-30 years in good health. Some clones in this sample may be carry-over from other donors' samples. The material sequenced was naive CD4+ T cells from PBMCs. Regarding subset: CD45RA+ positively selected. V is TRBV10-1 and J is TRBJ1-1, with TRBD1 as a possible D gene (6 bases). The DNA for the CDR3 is TGCGCCAGCAGTGGACAGGCGAACACTGAAGCTTTCTTT. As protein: CASSGQANTEAFF.